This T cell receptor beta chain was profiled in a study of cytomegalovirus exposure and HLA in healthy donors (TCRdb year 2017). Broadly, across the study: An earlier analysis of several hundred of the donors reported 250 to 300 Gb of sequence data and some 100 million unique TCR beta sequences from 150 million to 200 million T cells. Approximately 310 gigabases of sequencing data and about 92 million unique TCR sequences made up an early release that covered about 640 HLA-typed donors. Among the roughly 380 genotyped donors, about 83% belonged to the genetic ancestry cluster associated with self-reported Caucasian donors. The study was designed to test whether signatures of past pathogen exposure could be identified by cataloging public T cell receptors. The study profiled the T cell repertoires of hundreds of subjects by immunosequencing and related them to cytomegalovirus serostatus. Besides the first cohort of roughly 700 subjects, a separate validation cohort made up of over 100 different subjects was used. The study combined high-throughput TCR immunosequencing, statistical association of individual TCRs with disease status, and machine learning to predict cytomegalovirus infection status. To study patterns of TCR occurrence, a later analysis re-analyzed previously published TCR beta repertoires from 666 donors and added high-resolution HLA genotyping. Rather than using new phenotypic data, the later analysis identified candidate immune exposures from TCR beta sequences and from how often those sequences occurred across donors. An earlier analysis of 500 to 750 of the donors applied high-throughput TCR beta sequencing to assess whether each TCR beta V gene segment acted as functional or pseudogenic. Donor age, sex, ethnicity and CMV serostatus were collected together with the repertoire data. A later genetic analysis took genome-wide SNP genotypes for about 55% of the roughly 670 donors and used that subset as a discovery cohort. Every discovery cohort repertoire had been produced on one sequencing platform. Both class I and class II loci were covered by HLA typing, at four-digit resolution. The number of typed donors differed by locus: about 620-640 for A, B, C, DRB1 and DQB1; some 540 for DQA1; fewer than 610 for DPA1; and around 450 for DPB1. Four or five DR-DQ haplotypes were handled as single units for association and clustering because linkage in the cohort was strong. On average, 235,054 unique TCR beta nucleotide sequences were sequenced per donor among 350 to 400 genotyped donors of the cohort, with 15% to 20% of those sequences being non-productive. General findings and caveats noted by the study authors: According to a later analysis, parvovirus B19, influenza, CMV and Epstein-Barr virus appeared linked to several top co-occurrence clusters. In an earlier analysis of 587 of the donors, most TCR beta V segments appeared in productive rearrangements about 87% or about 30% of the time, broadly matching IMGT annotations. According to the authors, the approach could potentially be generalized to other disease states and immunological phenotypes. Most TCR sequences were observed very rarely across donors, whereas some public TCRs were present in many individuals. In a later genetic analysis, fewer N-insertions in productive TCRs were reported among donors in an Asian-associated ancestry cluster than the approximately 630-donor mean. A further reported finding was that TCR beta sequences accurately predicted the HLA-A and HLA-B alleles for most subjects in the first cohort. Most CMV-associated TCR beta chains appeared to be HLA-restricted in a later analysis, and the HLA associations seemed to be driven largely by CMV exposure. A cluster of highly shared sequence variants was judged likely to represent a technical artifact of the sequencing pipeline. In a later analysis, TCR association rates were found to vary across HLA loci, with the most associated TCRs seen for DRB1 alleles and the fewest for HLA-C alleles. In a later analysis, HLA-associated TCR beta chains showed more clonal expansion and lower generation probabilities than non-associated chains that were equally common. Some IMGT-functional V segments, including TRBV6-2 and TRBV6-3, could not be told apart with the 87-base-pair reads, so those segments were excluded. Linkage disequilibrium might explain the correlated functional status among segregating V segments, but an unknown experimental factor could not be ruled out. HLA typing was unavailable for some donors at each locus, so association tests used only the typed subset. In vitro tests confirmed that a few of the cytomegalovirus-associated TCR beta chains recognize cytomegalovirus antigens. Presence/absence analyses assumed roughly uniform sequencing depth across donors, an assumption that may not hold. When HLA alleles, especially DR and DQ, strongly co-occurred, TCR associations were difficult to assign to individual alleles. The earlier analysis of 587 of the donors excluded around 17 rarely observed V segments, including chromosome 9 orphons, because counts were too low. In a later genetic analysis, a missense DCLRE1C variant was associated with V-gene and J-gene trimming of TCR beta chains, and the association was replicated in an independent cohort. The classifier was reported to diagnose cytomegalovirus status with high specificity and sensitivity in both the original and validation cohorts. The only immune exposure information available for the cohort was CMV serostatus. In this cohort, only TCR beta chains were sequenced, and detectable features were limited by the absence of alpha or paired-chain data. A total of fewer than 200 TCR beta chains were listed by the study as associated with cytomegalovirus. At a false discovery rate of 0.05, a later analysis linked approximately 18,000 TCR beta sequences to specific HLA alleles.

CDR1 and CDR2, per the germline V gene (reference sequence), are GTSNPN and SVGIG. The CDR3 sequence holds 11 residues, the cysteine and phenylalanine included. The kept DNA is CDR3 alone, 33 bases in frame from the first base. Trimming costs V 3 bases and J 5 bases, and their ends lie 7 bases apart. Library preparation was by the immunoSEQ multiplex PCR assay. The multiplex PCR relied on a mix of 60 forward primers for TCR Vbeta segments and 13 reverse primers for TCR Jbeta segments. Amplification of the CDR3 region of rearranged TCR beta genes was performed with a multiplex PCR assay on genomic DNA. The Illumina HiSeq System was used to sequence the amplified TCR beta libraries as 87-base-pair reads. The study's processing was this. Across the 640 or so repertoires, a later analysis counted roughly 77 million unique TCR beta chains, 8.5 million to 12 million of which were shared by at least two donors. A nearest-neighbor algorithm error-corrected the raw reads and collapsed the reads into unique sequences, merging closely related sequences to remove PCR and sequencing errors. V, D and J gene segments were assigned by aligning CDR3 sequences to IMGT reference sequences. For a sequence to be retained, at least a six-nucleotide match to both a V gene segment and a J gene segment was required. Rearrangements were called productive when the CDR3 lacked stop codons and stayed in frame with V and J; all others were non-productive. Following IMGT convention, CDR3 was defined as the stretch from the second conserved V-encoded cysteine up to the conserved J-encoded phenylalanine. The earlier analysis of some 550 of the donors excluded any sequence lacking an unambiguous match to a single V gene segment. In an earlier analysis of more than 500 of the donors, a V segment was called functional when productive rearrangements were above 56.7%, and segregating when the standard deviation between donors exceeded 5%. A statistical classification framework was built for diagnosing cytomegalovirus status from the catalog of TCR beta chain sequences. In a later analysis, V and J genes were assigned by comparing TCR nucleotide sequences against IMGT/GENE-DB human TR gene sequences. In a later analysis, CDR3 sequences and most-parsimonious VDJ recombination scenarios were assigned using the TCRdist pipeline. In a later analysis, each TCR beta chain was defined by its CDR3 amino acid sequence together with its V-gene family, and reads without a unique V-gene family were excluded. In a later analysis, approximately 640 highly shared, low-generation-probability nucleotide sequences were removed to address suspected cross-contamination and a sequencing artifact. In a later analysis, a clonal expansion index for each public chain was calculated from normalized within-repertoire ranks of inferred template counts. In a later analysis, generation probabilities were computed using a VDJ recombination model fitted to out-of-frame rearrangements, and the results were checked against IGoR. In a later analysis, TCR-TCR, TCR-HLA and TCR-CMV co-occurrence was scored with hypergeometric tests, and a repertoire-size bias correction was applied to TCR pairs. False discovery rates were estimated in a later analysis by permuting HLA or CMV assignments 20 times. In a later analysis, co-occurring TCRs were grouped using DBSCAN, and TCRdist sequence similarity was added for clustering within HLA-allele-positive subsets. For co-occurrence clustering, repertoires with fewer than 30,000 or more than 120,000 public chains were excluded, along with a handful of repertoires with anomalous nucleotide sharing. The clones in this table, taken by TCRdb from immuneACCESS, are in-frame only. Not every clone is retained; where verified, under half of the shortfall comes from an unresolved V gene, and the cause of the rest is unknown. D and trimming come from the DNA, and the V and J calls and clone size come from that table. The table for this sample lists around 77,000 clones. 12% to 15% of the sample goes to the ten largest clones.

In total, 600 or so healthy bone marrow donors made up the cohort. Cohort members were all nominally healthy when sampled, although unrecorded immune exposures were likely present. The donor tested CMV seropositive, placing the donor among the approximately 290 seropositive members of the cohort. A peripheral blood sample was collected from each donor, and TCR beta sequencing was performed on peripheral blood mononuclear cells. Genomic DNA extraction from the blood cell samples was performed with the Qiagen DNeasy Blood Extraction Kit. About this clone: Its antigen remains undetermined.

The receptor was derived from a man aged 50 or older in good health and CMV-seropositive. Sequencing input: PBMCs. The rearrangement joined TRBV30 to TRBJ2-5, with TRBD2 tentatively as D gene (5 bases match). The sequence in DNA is TGTGCCTGGAGGCCGGGGGAGACCCAGTACTTC. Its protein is CAWRPGETQYF.